This TCR beta chain originates from a study of control samples from healthy donors and cancer patients. Assay: immunoSEQ multiplex PCR; the TCRdb copy retains only in-frame clones and omits some. This table holds more than 95,000 clones, over 90% found once. This CDR3 is 18 amino acids long. The V end was cut by 8 bases, the J end by 0 bases, with 23 bases between. From germline, CDR1 is SSHAT and CDR2 FNYEAQ (reference sequence). This chain joins TRBV7-7 and TRBJ1-3, with no clear D. The sample consisted of blood. This clonotype was obtained from a young man in good health. In nucleotides, the CDR3 is TGTGCCAGCCTCCCAGCGGGAGGTCCTCACTCCTCTGGAAACACCATATATTTT. Translation: CASLPAGGPHSSGNTIYF. Supplemented by reference TRBV7-7 and TRBJ1-3, the full variable domain reads GAGVSQSPRYKVTKRGQDVTLRCDPISSHATLYWYQQALGQGPEFLTYFNYEAQPDKSGLPSDRFSAERPEGSISTLTIQRTEQRDSAMYRCASLPAGGPHSSGNTIYFGEGSWLTVV.